Listed here are 15 T cell receptor beta chains from one sample, sequenced in a study of blood T cells in healthy people across ages. Primed by a sample-barcoded 5' primer and a J-beta primer mix, a second PCR proceeded for about 7 to 12 cycles. TCRdb independently ran MiXCR on the 5' RACE reads; one entry per CDR3 protein. The sample holds about 840,000 distinct CDR3 sequences; almost 30% are singletons and the top ten take roughly 10%. This same sample was also taken into another study, of T cells of mothers and their children.

The sequenced sample consisted of blood. The receptors come from a woman between 40 and 55 years old in good health.

The chain combines TRBV12-3 or TRBV12-4 with TRBJ2-3; D is ambiguous. The V gene lost 4 bases and the J gene lost 10 bases, with 15 bases spanning the gap. This CDR3 region has 13 residues. CDR3 amino acids: CASSYGPLQAQYF. The DNA for the CDR3 is TGTGCCAGCAGTTACGGACCCCTCCAAGCGCAGTATTTT.

This clonotype was observed many times. The genes are TRBV3-1 and TRBJ2-5, with a weak D call TRBD2 (5 bases). The CDR3 covers 13 residues. Germline V gene lookup returns CDR1 LGHDT and CDR2 YNNKEL (reference sequence). Trimming stripped 5 bases from V and 2 bases from J, with 9 bases between. CDR3 in DNA: TGTGCCAGCAGCTCCCCGGGGCAAGAGACCCAGTACTTC. Translated: CASSSPGQETQYF.

The chain uses TRBV29-1 and TRBJ2-1; a possible D gene is TRBD1 (6 bases). This CDR3 contains 12 residues. Trimming left V 4 bases short and J 10 bases short, with 14 bases between. Germline V lookup: CDR1 SQVTM, CDR2 ANQGSEA. The CDR3 coding sequence is TGCAGCGTTGGGCAGGGGACCTACGAGCAGTTCTTC. Amino acids: CSVGQGTYEQFF.

The gene calls are TRBV7-2 and TRBJ1-1, with D possibly TRBD1 on 5 matching bases. Between the trimmed V and J ends, which lost 3 bases and 2 bases, there was a span of 10 bases. CDR1 and CDR2 (germline): SGHTA, FQGNSA. The CDR3 extends over 14 amino acids. CDR3 amino acids: CASSFGWGNTEAFF. The CDR3 nucleotides are TGTGCCAGCAGCTTTGGGTGGGGCAACACTGAAGCTTTCTTT.

This clonotype has a count of ten or more. The rearrangement joins TRBV20-1 to TRBJ2-3, with 9 bases fitting TRBD1. J lost 1 base, V lost 6 bases, and 2 bases had no gene match. Per the germline V gene, CDR1 is DFQATT and CDR2 is SNEGSKA (reference sequence). This CDR3 contains 13 residues. The DNA for the CDR3 is TGCAGTGCGAGGACAGGGGGCACAGATACGCAGTATTTT. Its translation is CSARTGGTDTQYF.

V usage is TRBV12-3 or TRBV12-4 and J usage is TRBJ1-2; perhaps TRBD1 as D (5 bases). This CDR3 is 13 amino acids long. V was trimmed by 1 base and J by 6 bases, leaving 9 bases between them. As DNA, the CDR3 is TGTGCCAGCAGTTTAGGGCGGACAAATGGCTACACCTTC. Its protein is CASSLGRTNGYTF.

Note on this clonotype: A much larger clone lies a single base off, so this may be a read error. This chain joins TRBV27 and TRBJ2-7; D remains ambiguous. V was cut by 6 bases and J by 5 bases, with 14 bases left in between. Germline CDR1 and CDR2: MNHEY and SMNVEV (reference sequence). CDR3 length: 13 amino acids. The CDR3 DNA follows: TGTGCCAGCAGGATTACTGGGGTCGACGAGCAGTACTTC. This translates into CASRITGVDEQYF.

This clonotype was picked up a small number of times. The V and J genes are TRBV5-1 and TRBJ2-1; TRBD1 matches 9 bases. Germline values: CDR1 SGHRS, CDR2 YFSETQ. The CDR3 sequence is 15 residues long. The junction had 10 bases not matched to a gene; V was cut back by 4 bases and J by 8 bases. CDR3 sequence: CASSITGTGIDEQFF. The CDR3, as DNA: TGCGCCAGCAGCATAACCGGGACAGGGATCGATGAGCAGTTCTTC.

Only a few counts were recorded for this clonotype. CDR3 coding DNA: TGTGCCAGCAGTACCGGGACAGGATACTACGAGCAGTACTTC. Translated: CASSTGTGYYEQYF. The chain uses TRBV6-1 and TRBJ2-7, with 8 bases that match TRBD1. The ends lost 5 bases at V and 3 bases at J; junction bases unmatched: 6. This CDR3 comprises 14 residues. Germline assignment: CDR1 MNHNS and CDR2 SASEGT.

This clonotype was found a few times. This chain links TRBV28 with TRBJ2-3, with 7 bases matching TRBD1. The V gene end was trimmed by 7 bases and the J gene end by 5 bases; junction bases not matched to a gene: 9. Germline-derived CDR1 and CDR2 are MDHEN and SYDVKM. The CDR3 has 14 amino acids. Here the CDR3 reads CASTFRGRGDTQYF. In DNA form, the CDR3 reads TGTGCCAGCACCTTTAGGGGGCGAGGAGATACGCAGTATTTT. Filled out from reference TRBV28 and TRBJ2-3, the complete variable domain reads DVKVTQSSRYLVKRTGEKVFLECVQDMDHENMFWYRQDPGLGLRLIYFSYDVKMKEKGDIPEGYSVSREKKERFSLILESASTNQTSMYLCASTFRGRGDTQYFGPGTRLTVL.

The table lists this clonotype with a few counts. One base away lies a much larger clone, so this may be a sequencing read error. The chain links TRBV4-1 to TRBJ2-5, with D uncertain. V lost 2 bases and J 0 bases, leaving 13 bases between the germline ends. The CDR3 has 16 amino acids. Germline V gene sequence: CDR1 MGHRA, CDR2 YSYEKL. The CDR3 coding sequence is TGCGCCAGCAGCCAACCCCGGCCCGAGTACCAAGAGACCCAGTACTTC. Its translation is CASSQPRPEYQETQYF.

Comment on this clonotype: At one boundary the junction diverges from the germline segment, which might be a read error. This rearrangement joins TRBV15 to TRBJ1-1; weak D call: TRBD1 (6 bases). In germline, CDR1 is LNHNV, CDR2 YYDKDF (reference sequence). The CDR3 is 16 amino acids. CDR3 region: CATTVEQGNMGTGAFF. The CDR3 nucleotides read TGTGCCACCACGGTAGAACAGGGCAACATGGGGACTGGAGCTTTCTTT.

Many counts were recorded for this clonotype. The chain employs TRBV10-3 and TRBJ2-7; weak D call: TRBD1 (5 bases). CDR3 length: 15 amino acids. V was clipped by 3 bases and J by 1 base, with 13 bases between them. Germline CDR1 is ENHRY and CDR2 is SYGVKD. CDR3 sequence (DNA): TGTGCCATCAGTGACCCAGGGAAAACATCCTACGAGCAGTACTTC. Amino acid sequence: CAISDPGKTSYEQYF.

Only a few counts were recorded for this clonotype. This chain links TRBV12-5 with TRBJ2-1; 8 nucleotides match TRBD2. The germline gives CDR1 LGHNT, CDR2 FRNRAP. V shed 1 base and J 7 bases; nucleotides not matched to a gene: 9. The CDR3 is 16 amino acids. The CDR3 sequence: CASGLGAGAPGNEQFF. In DNA form, the CDR3 reads TGTGCTAGTGGTTTGGGAGCGGGGGCCCCCGGGAATGAGCAGTTCTTC.

CDR3 protein: CASRKTDMNTEAFF. The CDR3 DNA follows: TGCGCCAGCAGAAAGACAGACATGAACACTGAAGCTTTCTTT. The chain recombines TRBV5-1 with TRBJ1-1, with D perhaps matching TRBD1 (5 bases). The germline V gene encodes CDR1 SGHRS and CDR2 YFSETQ. Between the trimmed V and J ends, which lost 5 bases and 0 bases, there was a span of 11 bases. The CDR3 has 14 amino acids.